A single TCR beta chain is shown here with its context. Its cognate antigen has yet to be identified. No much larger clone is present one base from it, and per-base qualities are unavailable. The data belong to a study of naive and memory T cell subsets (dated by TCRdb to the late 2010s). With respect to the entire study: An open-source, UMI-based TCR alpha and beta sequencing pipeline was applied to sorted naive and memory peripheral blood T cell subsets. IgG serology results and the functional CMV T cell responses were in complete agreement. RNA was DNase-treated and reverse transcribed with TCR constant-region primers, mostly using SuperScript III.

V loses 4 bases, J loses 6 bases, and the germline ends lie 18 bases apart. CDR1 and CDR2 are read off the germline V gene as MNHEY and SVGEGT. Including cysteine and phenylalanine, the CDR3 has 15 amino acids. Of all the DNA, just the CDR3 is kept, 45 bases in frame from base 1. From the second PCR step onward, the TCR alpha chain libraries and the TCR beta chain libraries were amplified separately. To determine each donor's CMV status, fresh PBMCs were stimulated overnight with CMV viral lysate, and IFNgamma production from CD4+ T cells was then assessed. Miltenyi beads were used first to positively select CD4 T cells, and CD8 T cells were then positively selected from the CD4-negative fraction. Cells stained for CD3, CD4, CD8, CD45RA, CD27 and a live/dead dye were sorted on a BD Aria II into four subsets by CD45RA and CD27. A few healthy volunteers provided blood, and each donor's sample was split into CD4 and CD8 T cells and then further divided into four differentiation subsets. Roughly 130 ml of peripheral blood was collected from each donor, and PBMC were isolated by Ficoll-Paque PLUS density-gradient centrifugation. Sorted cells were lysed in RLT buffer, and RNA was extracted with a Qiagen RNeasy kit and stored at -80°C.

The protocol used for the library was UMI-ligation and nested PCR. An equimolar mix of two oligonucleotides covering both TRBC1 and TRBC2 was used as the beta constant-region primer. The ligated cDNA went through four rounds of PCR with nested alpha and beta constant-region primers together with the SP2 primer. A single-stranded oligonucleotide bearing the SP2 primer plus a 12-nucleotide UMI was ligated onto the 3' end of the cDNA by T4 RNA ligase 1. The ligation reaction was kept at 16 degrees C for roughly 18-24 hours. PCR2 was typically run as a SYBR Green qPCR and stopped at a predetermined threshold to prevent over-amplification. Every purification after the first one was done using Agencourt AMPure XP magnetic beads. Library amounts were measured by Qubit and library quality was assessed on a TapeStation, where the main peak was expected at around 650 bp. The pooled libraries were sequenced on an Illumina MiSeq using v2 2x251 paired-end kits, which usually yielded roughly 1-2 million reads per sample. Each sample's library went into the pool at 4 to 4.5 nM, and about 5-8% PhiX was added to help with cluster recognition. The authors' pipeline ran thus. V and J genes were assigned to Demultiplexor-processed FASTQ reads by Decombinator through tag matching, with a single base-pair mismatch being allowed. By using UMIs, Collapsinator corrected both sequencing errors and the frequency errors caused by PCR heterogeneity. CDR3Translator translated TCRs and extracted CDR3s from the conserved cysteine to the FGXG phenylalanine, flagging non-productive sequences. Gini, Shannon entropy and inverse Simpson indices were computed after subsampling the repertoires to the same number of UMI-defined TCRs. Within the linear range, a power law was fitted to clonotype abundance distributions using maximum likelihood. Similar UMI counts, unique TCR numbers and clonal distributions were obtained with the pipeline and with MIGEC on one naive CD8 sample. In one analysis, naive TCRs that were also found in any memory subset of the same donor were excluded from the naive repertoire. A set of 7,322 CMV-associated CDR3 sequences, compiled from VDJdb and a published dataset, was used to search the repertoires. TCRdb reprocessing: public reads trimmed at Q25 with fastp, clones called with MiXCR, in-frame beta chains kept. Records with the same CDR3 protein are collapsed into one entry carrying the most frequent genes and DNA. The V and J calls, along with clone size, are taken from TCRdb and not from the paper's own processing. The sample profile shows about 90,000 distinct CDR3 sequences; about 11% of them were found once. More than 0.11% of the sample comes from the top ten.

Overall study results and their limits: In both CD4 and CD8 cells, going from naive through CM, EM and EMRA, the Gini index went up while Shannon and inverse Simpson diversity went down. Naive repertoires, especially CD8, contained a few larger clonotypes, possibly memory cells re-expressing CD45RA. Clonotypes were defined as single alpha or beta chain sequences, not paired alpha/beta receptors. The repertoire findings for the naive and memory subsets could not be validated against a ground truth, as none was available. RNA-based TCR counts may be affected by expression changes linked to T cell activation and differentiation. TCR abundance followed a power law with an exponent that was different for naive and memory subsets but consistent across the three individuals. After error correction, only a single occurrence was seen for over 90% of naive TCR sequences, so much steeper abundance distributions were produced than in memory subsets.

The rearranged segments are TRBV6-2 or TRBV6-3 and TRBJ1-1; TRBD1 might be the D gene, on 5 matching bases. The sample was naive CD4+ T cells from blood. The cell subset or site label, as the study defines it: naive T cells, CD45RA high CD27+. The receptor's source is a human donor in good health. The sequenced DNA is TGTGCCAGCAGTTTCCTCGGGACTGCTGGAGCTGAAGCTTTCTTT. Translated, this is CASSFLGTAGAEAFF.